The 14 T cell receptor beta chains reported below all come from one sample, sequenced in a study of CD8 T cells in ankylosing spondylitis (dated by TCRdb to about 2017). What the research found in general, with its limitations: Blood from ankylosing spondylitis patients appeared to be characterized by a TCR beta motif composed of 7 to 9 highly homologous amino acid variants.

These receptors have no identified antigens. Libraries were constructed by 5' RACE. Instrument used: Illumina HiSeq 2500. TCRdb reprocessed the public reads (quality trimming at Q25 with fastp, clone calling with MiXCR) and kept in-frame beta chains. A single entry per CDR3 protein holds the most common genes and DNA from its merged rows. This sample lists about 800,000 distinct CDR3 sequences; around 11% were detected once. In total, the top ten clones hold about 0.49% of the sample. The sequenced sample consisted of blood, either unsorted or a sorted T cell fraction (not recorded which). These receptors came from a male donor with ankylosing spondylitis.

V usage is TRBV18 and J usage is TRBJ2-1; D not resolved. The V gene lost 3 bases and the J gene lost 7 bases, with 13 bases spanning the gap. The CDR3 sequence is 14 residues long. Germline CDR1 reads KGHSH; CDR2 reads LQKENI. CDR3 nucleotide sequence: TGTGCCAGCTCACCTTCGGAAATAATGAATGAGCAGTTCTTC. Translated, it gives CASSPSEIMNEQFF.

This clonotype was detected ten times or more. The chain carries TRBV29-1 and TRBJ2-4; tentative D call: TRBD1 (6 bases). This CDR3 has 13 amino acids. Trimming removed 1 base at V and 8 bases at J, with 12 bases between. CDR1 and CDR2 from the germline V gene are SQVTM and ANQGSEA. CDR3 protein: CSVEGGRFDIQYF. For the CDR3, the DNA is TGCAGCGTTGAAGGGGGGCGTTTTGACATTCAGTACTTC.

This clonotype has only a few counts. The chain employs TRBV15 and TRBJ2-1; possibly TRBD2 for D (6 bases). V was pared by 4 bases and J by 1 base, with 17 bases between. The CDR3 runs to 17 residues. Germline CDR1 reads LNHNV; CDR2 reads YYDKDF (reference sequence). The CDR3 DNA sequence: TGTGCCACCAGCATCAGGAAAGGCGGGACTTCCTACAATGAGCAGTTCTTC. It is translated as CATSIRKGGTSYNEQFF.

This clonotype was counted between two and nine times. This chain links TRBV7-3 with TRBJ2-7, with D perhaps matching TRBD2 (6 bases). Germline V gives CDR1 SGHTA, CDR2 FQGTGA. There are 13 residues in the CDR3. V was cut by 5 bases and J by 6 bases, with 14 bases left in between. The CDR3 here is CASSNGGSGEQYF. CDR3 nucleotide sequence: TGTGCCAGCAGCAACGGGGGATCGGGCGAGCAGTACTTC.

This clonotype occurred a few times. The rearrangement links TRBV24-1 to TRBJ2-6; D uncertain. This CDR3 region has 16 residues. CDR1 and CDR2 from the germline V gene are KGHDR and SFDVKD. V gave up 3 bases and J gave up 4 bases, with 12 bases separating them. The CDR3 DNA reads TGTGCCACCAGTGATCCAGGATATGTGGGGGCCAACGTCCTGACTTTC. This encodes CATSDPGYVGANVLTF.

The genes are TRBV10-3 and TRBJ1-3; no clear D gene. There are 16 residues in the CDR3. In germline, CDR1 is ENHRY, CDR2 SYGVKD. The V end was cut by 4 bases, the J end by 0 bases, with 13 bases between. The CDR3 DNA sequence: TGTGCCATCAGTGTGGGCAGCATGATCTCTGGAAACACCATATATTTT. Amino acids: CAISVGSMISGNTIYF.

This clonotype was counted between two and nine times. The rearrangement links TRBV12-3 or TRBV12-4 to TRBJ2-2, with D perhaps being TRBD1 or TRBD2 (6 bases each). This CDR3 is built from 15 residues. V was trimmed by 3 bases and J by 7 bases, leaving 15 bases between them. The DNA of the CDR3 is TGTGCCAGCAGTTTGGTTCCGGGGGCTGTCGGGGAGCTGTTTTTT. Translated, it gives CASSLVPGAVGELFF.

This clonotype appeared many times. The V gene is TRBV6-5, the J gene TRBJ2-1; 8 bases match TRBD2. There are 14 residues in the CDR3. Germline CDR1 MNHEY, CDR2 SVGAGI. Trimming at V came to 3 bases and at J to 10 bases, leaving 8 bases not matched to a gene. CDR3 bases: TGTGCCAGCAGTTATGGAGCGGGGGTGGGCGAGCAGTTCTTC. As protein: CASSYGAGVGEQFF.

The CDR3 DNA sequence: TGCGCCAGCAGCCAATTCCGACTAGCGATAAGCTACAATGAGCAGTTCTTC. Translation: CASSQFRLAISYNEQFF. The chain is built from TRBV4-1 and TRBJ2-1; 8 nucleotides match TRBD2. The trim removed 2 bases at V and 3 bases at J, leaving 9 bases unmatched. Per the germline V gene, CDR1 is MGHRA and CDR2 is YSYEKL. CDR3 size: 17 residues.

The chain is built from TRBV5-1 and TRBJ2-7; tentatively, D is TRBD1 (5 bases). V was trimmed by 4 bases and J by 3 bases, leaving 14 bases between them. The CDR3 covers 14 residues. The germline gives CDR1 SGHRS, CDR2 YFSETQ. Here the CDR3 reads CASSRPPRDYEQYF. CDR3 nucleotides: TGCGCCAGCAGCCGTCCCCCCAGGGACTACGAGCAGTACTTC.

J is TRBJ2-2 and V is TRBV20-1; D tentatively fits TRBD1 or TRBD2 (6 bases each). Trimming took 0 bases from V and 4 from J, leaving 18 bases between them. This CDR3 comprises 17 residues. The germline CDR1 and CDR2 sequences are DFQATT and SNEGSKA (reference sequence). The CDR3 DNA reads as TGCAGTGCTAGAGATTACGAGCCGGGGGCGAGCACCGGGGAGCTGTTTTTT. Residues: CSARDYEPGASTGELFF.

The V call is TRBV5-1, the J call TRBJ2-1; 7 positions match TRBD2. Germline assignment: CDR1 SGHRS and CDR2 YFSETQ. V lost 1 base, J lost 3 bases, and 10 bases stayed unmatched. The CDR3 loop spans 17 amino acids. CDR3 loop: CASSLLARAGLYNEQFF. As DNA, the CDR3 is TGCGCCAGCAGCTTGCTGGCCAGAGCGGGGCTCTACAATGAGCAGTTCTTC.

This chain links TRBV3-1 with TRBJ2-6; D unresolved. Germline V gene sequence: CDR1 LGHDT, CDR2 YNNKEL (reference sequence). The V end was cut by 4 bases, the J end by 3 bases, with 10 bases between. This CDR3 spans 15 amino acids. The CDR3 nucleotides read TGTGCCAGCAGCCCGGATGGCGATGGGGCCAACGTCCTGACTTTC. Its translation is CASSPDGDGANVLTF. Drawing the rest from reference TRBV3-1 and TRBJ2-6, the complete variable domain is DTAVSQTPKYLVTQMGNDKSIKCEQNLGHDTMYWYKQDSKKFLKIMFSYNNKELIINETVPNRFSPKSPDKAHLNLHINSLELGDSAVYFCASSPDGDGANVLTFGAGSRLTVL.

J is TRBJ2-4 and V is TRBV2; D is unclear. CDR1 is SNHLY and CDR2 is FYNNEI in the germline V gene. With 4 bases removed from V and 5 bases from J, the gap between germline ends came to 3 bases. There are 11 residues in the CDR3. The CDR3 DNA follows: TGTGCCAGCAGTGTGGAAAACATTCAGTACTTC. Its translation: CASSVENIQYF.